The following is a T cell receptor beta chain sequence with its context. The CDR3 covers 16 residues. Germline V gives CDR1 LNHDA, CDR2 SQIVND (reference sequence). The ends were cut back, 2 bases at V and 0 bases at J, with 13 bases in the middle. Sequencing used immunoSEQ multiplex PCR; TCRdb keeps in-frame clones, though not all of them. The table has 40,000 or so clones, 80% to 90% seen once; the top ten hold about 22%. This entry is derived from a study of radiotherapy plus CTLA-4 blockade in lung cancer. The chain carries TRBV19 and TRBJ1-2; D might be TRBD1 (6 bases). Sequencing used peripheral blood, obtained from a patient treated with radiotherapy plus ipilimumab. The source is a human donor with non-small cell lung cancer whose response to radiotherapy plus ipilimumab could not be evaluated. This CDR3 reads CASSISNREANYGYTF. For the CDR3, the DNA is TGTGCCAGTAGTATATCGAACAGGGAAGCTAACTATGGCTACACCTTC.